This T cell receptor (beta chain) was observed in a study of cytomegalovirus exposure and HLA in healthy donors. Trimming left V 0 bases short and J 6 bases short, with 9 bases between. This CDR3 is 13 amino acids long. The germline gives CDR1 SGHTA, CDR2 FQGTGA. Regarding this clone: Its antigen is as yet unknown.

Study-level results: Sequencing probably produced one cluster of sequence variants that were highly shared. Near-uniform donor sequencing depth was presumed by presence/absence analyses. In most subjects, TCR beta sequences reportedly gave accurate predictions of HLA-A and HLA-B alleles. A later analysis showed TCR association rates differing by HLA locus, peaking at DRB1 and lowest at HLA-C.

The PCR contained 60 Vbeta and 13 Jbeta primers. Libraries were prepared by immunoSEQ multiplex PCR; TCRdb keeps only in-frame clonotypes and omits some of them. This sample has 100,000 to 150,000 clones, with around 70% found just once. Sequencing was carried out using PBMCs. The chain employs TRBV7-3 and TRBJ2-7, with no clear D. The receptor was isolated from a man between 35 and 55 years old in good health and CMV-seropositive. In nucleotides, the CDR3 is TGTGCCAGCAGCTTAACGATGTTAGCCGAGCAGTACTTC. This codes for CASSLTMLAEQYF.